This T cell receptor beta chain was sequenced in a study of T cells in Graves' hyperthyroidism and ophthalmopathy. This CDR3 contains 16 residues. V shed 5 bases and J 8 bases; nucleotides not matched to a gene: 14. The germline V gene has CDR1 MNHEY and CDR2 SMNVEV (reference sequence). This clonotype was picked up a small number of times. Using RNA transcripts as the source, TCR beta CDR3 regions were amplified. Using the HTBI primer set, a first-round RT-PCR was run on the TCR CDR3. TCRdb re-analysed the multiplex PCR reads in MiXCR, keeping a single row per CDR3 protein. Among 480,000 or so distinct CDR3 sequences listed, 40% to 50% were seen once.

This chain uses TRBV27 with TRBJ1-4, with 7 bases that match TRBD1. This clonotype was sampled from an adult woman with Graves' disease, either hyperthyroidism or ophthalmopathy (not recorded which). The sequencing input was peripheral blood or thyroid tissue (not recorded which). In DNA, the CDR3 is TGTGCCAGCAGTCCCGGACAGGCCGCCCTCGGGGAAAAACTGTTTTTT. Encoded protein: CASSPGQAALGEKLFF.